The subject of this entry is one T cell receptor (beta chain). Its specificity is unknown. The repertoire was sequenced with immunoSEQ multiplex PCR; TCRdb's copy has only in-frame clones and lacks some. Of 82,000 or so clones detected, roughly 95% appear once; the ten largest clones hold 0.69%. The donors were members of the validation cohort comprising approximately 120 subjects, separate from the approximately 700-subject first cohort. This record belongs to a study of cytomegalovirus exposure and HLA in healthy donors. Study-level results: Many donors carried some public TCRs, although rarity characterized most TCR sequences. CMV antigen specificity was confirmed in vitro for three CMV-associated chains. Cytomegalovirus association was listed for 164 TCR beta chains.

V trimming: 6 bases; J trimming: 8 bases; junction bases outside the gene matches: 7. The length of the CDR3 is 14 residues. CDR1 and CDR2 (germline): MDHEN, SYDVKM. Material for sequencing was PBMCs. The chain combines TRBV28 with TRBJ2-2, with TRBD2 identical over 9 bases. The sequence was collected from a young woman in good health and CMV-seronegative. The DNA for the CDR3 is TGTGCCAGCAGGCGGGGGGGCCTTCGGGGGGAGCTGTTTTTT. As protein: CASRRGGLRGELFF.